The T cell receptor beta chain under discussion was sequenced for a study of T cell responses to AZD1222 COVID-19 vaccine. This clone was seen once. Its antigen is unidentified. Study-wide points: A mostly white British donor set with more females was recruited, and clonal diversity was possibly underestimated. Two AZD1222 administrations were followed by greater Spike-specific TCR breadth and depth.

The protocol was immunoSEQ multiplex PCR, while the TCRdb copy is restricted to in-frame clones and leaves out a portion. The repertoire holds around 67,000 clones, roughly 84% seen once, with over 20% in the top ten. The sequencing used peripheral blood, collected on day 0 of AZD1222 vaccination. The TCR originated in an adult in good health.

The CDR3 DNA reads TGTGCCAGCAGCGAGACAGCCTACGAGCAGTACTTC. The encoded protein is CASSETAYEQYF. V gene TRBV7-9 combines with J gene TRBJ2-7; the D gene is possibly TRBD1 (5 bases). CDR1 and CDR2 from the germline V gene are SEHNR and FQNEAQ (reference sequence). The CDR3 spans 12 residues. Trimming took off 5 bases at V and 2 bases at J, with 7 bases between the two ends.